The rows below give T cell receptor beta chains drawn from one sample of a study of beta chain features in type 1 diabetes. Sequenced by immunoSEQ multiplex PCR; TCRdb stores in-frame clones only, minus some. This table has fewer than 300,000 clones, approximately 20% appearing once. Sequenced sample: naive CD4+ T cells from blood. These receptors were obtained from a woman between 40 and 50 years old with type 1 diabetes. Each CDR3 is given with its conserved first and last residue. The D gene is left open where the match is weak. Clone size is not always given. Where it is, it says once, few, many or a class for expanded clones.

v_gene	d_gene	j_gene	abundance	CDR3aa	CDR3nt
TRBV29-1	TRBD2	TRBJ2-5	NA	CSAAGLGRETQYF	TGCAGCGCAGCCGGACTAGGAAGAGAGACCCAGTACTTC
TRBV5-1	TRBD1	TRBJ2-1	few	CASSLGDRDYNEQFF	TGCGCCAGCAGCTTGGGAGACAGGGACTACAATGAGCAGTTCTTC
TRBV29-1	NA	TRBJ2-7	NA	CSVRGQIYEQYF	TGCAGCGTTCGCGGACAGATCTACGAGCAGTACTTC
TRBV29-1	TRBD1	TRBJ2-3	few	CSVEDRGWSTDTQYF	TGCAGCGTTGAGGACAGGGGTTGGTCCACAGATACGCAGTATTTT
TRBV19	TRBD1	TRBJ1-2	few	CASRGQGGNYGYTF	TGTGCCAGTCGAGGACAGGGGGGAAACTATGGCTACACCTTC
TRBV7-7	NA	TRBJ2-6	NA	CASSPGPRGANVLTF	TGTGCTAGCAGCCCCGGCCCCAGGGGGGCCAACGTCCTGACTTTC
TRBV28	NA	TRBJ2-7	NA	CASSPVQGRSSYEQYF	TGTGCCAGCAGTCCCGTCCAGGGAAGGAGCTCCTACGAGCAGTACTTC
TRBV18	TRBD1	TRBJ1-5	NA	CASSQQGFSNQPQHF	TGTGCCAGCTCCCAACAGGGGTTTAGCAATCAGCCCCAGCATTTT
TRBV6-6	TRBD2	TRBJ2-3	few	CASGRLAGTDTQYF	TGTGCCAGCGGCCGACTAGCGGGCACAGATACGCAGTATTTT
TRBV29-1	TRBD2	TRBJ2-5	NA	CSVDRRLPPGLAGTQYF	TGCAGCGTTGACAGGAGACTACCTCCGGGACTAGCAGGGACCCAGTACTTC
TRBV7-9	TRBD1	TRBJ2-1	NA	CASSVQGQVFNEQFF	TGTGCCAGCAGCGTACAGGGACAGGTGTTCAATGAGCAGTTCTTC
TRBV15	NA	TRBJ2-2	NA	CATSRSPNTGELFF	TGTGCCACCAGCAGGAGCCCCAACACCGGGGAGCTGTTTTTT
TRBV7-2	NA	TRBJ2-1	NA	CASSPYDYNEQFF	TGTGCCAGCAGCCCCTATGATTACAATGAGCAGTTCTTC
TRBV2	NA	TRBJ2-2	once	CASSVSELRGGELFF	TGTGCCAGCAGTGTCTCGGAGCTCAGAGGCGGGGAGCTGTTTTTT
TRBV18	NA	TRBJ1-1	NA	CASSPRQPMNTEAFF	TGTGCCAGCTCCCCGCGACAGCCTATGAACACTGAAGCTTTCTTT
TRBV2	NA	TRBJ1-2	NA	CASRLIGGSYGYTF	TGTGCCAGCAGATTGATCGGGGGGAGCTATGGCTACACCTTC
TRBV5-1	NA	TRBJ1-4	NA	CASSLEGRSEKLFF	TGCGCCAGCAGCTTGGAGGGGAGGAGTGAAAAACTGTTTTTT
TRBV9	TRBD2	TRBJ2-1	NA	CASSVATSGSYNEQFF	TGTGCCAGCAGCGTAGCTACTAGCGGCTCCTACAATGAGCAGTTCTTC